These 9 T cell receptor beta chains originate from one sample sequenced in a study of blood T cell repertoires in COVID-19. Sequenced by immunoSEQ multiplex PCR; TCRdb stores in-frame clones only, minus some. The sample shows 150,000 to 200,000 clones, 75% to 90% of them seen only once. The sequenced sample consisted of peripheral blood. The source of these receptors is a man between 70 and 80 years old with active or convalescent COVID-19.

The V call is TRBV24-1, the J call TRBJ2-2, with D perhaps TRBD2 (6 bases). This CDR3 contains 13 residues. From germline, CDR1 is KGHDR and CDR2 SFDVKD. V was cut by 9 bases and J by 0 bases, with 7 bases left in between. The CDR3 here is CATGGSNTGELFF. In DNA form, the CDR3 reads TGTGCCACCGGAGGGTCGAACACCGGGGAGCTGTTTTTT.

V usage is TRBV6-5 and J usage is TRBJ1-6, with D uncertain. Germline lookup yields CDR1 MNHEY and CDR2 SVGAGI. CDR3 size: 16 residues. With 3 bases removed from V and 5 bases from J, the gap between germline ends came to 14 bases. CDR3 in DNA: TGTGCCAGCAGTTATGGCCCGGGTGCCAATAATTCACCCCTCCACTTT. Residues: CASSYGPGANNSPLHF.

This chain uses TRBV20-1 with TRBJ1-5; no reliable D call. V lost 3 bases to trimming and J lost 4 bases, with 13 bases between them. The CDR3 is 14 residues long. Germline loops: CDR1 DFQATT, CDR2 SNEGSKA (reference sequence). CDR3 nucleotide sequence: TGCAGTGCTAGTCGGAACAGTTTTAATCAGCCCCAGCATTTT. Protein sequence: CSASRNSFNQPQHF.

The V and J genes are TRBV6-2 or TRBV6-3 and TRBJ1-5; 7 bases align to TRBD1. The CDR3 has 19 residues. Germline V gene lookup returns CDR1 MNHEY and CDR2 SVGEGT. Losses at the gene ends were 0 bases for V and 4 bases for J; bases not matched to a gene: 15. CDR3 sequence: CASSYSPRVDNRGNQPQHF. CDR3 sequence (DNA): TGTGCCAGCAGTTACTCGCCGAGGGTGGACAACAGGGGTAATCAGCCCCAGCATTTT.

V and J are TRBV29-1 and TRBJ2-3, with a possible D match to TRBD2 (6 bases). This CDR3 is 15 amino acids long. Trimming left V 6 bases short and J 0 bases short, with 16 bases between. Germline CDR1 is SQVTM and CDR2 is ANQGSEA. The CDR3 DNA sequence: TGCAGCGTGGAGGGTGACACTACTAGCACAGATACGCAGTATTTT. Translated: CSVEGDTTSTDTQYF.

The CDR3 is CASSVDETSGYTF. The CDR3 DNA reads TGTGCCAGCAGCGTAGACGAGACTAGTGGCTACACCTTC. The gene calls are TRBV9 and TRBJ1-2; D is unresolved. The CDR3 sequence is 13 residues long. Trimming stripped 0 bases from V and 7 bases from J, with 10 bases between. CDR1 and CDR2 from the germline V gene are SGDLS and YYNGEE.

The chain couples TRBV7-8 to TRBJ2-7; D remains unclear. Germline values: CDR1 SGHVS, CDR2 FQNEAQ. This CDR3 contains 14 residues. Between the trimmed V and J ends, which lost 1 base and 0 bases, there was a span of 7 bases. CDR3 amino acids: CASSLGPGSYEQYF. DNA of the CDR3: TGTGCCAGCAGCTTAGGCCCAGGCTCCTACGAGCAGTACTTC.

On this clone itself: Sequence at one end of the junction differs from germline and may be a read error. The J gene is TRBJ2-7, the V gene TRBV7-7, with D maybe TRBD1 (6 bases). The CDR3 has 13 residues. Germline-derived CDR1 and CDR2 are SSHAT and FNYEAQ (reference sequence). CDR3 DNA: TGTGCTAGCAGCTTGGACAGAGGTTACGAGCAGTACTTC. Residues: CASSLDRGYEQYF.

The chain uses TRBV5-1 and TRBJ2-7, with 9 bases fitting TRBD1. Per germline, CDR1 SGHRS and CDR2 YFSETQ. The CDR3 totals 18 residues. Trimming removed 7 bases from V and 3 bases from J; junction bases left unmatched: 20. The DNA of the CDR3 is TGCGCCAGCGGATCCACTCCTCCCTCCGGGACAGGGTACTACGAGCAGTACTTC. Amino acids: CASGSTPPSGTGYYEQYF.